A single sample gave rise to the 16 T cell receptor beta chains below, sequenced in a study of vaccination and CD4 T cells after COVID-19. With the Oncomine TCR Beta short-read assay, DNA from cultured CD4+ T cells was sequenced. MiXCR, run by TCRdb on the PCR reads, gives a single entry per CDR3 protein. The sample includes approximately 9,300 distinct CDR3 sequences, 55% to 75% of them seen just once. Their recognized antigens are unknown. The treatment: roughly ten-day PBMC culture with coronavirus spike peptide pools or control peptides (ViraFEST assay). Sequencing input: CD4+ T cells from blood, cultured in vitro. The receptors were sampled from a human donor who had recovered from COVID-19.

CDR3 residues: CASSLVGRRLFF. The CDR3, as DNA: TGTGCCAGCAGCTTAGTGGGTAGGCGACTGTTTTTT. The chain has TRBV11-2 and TRBJ1-4; no clear D. This CDR3 has 12 residues. Trimming left V 1 base short and J 13 bases short, with 10 bases between. Germline CDR1 is SGHAT and CDR2 is FQNNGV.

The CDR3 here is CASSEKPNEQFF. In DNA form, the CDR3 reads TGTGCCAGCAGCGAGAAACCGAATGAGCAGTTCTTC. The chain has TRBV3-1 and TRBJ2-1; unclear D gene. Per germline, CDR1 LGHDT and CDR2 YNNKEL (reference sequence). The CDR3 has 12 residues. The V and J ends lost 5 bases and 7 bases respectively, with 9 bases between them.

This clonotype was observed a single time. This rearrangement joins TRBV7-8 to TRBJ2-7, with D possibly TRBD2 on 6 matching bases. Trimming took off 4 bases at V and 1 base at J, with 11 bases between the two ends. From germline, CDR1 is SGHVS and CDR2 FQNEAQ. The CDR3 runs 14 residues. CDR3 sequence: CASSSRDSSYEQYF. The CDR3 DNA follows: TGTGCCAGCAGCTCCCGGGACTCATCCTACGAGCAGTACTTC. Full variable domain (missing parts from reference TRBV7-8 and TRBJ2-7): GAGVSQSPRYKVAKRGQDVALRCDPISGHVSLFWYQQALGQGPEFLTYFQNEAQLDKSGLPSDRFFAERPEGSVSTLKIQRTQQEDSAVYLCASSSRDSSYEQYFGPGTRLTVT.

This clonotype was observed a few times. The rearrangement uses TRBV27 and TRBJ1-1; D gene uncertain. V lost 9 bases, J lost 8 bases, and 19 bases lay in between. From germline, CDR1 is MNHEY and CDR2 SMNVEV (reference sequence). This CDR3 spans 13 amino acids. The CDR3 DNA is TGTGCCAGTCGACCGTGGGGAGAAACGGAAGCTTTCTTT. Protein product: CASRPWGETEAFF.

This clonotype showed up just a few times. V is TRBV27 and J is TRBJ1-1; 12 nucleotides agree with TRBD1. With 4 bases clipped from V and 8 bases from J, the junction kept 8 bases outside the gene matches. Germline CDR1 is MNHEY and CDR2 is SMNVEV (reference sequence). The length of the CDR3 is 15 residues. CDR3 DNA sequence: TGTGCCAGCAGTTCGGGACAGGGGGCCACGTCAGAAGCTTTCTTT. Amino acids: CASSSGQGATSEAFF.

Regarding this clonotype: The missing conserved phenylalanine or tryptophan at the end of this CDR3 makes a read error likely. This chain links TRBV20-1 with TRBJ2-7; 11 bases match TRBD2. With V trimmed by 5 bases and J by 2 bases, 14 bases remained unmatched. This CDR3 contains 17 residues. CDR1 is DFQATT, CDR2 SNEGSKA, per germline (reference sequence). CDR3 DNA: TGCAGTGCTTTATCCCGGGAGAGACTAGCGGGGACCTACGAGCAGTACTAC. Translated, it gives CSALSRERLAGTYEQYY.

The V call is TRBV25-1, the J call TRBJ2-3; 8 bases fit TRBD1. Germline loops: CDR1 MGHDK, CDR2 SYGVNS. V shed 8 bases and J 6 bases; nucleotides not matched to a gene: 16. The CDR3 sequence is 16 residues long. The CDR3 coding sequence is TGTGCCAGCCGACCCCCAGCGGTGAGACAGGGGGATACGCAGTATTTT. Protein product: CASRPPAVRQGDTQYF.

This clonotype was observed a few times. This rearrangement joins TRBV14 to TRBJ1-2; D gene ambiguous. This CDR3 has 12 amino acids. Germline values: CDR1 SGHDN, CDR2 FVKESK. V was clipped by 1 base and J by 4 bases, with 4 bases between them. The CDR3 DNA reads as TGTGCCAGCAGCCAAGGGGGCTATGGCTACACCTTC. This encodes CASSQGGYGYTF.

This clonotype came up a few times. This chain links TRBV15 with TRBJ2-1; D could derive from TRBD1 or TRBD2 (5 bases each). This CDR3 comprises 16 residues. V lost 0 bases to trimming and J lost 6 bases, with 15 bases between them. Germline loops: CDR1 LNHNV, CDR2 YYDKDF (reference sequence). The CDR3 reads CATSRDGPVRGNEQFF. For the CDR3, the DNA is TGTGCCACCAGCAGAGACGGCCCCGTGAGGGGCAATGAGCAGTTCTTC.

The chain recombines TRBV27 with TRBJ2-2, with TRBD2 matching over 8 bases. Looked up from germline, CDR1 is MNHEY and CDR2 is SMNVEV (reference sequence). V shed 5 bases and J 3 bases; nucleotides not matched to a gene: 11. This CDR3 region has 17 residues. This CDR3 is CASSRASGGGYTGELFF. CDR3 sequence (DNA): TGTGCCAGCAGTAGAGCAAGCGGGGGCGGATACACCGGGGAGCTGTTTTTT.

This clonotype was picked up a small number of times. The CDR3 protein is CASSIVSSGPMKQYF. The CDR3 nucleotides read TGTGCCAGTAGTATAGTGAGCAGCGGCCCTATGAAGCAGTACTTC. The chain combines TRBV19 with TRBJ2-7; D might be TRBD2 (5 bases). Between the trimmed V and J ends, which lost 1 base and 8 bases, there was a span of 18 bases. The CDR3 loop spans 15 amino acids. Germline V gives CDR1 LNHDA, CDR2 SQIVND (reference sequence).

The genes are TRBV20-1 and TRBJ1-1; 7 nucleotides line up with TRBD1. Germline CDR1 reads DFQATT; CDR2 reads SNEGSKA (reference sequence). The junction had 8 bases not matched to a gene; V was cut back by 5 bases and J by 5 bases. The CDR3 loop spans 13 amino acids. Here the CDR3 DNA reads TGCAGTGCTCACAGGGGCCCGGGGACTGAAGCTTTCTTT. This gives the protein CSAHRGPGTEAFF.

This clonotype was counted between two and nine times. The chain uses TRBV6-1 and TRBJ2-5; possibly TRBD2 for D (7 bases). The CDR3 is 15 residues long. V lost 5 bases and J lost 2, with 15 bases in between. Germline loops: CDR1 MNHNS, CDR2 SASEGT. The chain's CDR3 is CASSRTGREQETQYF. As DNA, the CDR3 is TGTGCCAGCAGTCGCACAGGGAGGGAGCAAGAGACCCAGTACTTC.

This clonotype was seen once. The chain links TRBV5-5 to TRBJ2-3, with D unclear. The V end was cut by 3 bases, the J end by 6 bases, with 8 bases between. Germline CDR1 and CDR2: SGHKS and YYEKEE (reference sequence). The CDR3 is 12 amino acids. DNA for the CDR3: TGTGCCAGCAGCTCCCCTCATGATACGCAGTATTTT. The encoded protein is CASSSPHDTQYF. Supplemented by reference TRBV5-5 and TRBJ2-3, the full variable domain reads DAGVTQSPTHLIKTRGQQVTLRCSPISGHKSVSWYQQVLGQGPQFIFQYYEKEERGRGNFPDRFSARQFPNYSSELNVNALLLGDSALYLCASSSPHDTQYFGPGTRLTVL.

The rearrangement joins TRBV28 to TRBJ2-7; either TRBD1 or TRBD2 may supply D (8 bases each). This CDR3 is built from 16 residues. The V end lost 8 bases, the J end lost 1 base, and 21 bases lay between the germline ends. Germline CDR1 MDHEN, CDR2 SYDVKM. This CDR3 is CASRQGLAGGSYEQYF. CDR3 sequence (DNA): TGTGCCAGCCGACAGGGGCTAGCGGGCGGTTCCTACGAGCAGTACTTC. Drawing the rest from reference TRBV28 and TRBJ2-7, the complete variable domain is DVKVTQSSRYLVKRTGEKVFLECVQDMDHENMFWYRQDPGLGLRLIYFSYDVKMKEKGDIPEGYSVSREKKERFSLILESASTNQTSMYLCASRQGLAGGSYEQYFGPGTRLTVT.

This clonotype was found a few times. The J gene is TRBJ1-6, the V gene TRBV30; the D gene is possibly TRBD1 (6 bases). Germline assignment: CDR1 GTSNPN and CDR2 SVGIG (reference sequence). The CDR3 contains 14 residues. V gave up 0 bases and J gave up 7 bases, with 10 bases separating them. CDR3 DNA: TGTGCCTGGAGTGTAAACAGGGTAAATTCACCCCTCCACTTT. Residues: CAWSVNRVNSPLHF. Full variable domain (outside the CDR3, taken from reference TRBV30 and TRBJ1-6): SQTIHQWPATLVQPVGSPLSLECTVEGTSNPNLYWYRQAAGRGLQLLFYSVGIGQISSEVPQNLSASRPQDRQFILSSKKLLLSDSGFYLCAWSVNRVNSPLHFGNGTRLTVT.